This paragraph covers one TCR beta chain sequence. Per the study methods: Amplifying reference gene primers gave estimates of nucleated cell counts. Libraries were prepared by immunoSEQ multiplex PCR; TCRdb keeps only in-frame clonotypes and omits some of them. That table furnishes V, J and clone size, whereas the DNA furnished D and trimming. This repertoire shows about 360,000 clones, more than 75% found once; its top ten account for over 2.5%. This specimen comes from a study of blood T cell repertoires in COVID-19. V lost 4 bases, J lost 1 base, and 4 bases stayed unmatched. The germline V gene encodes CDR1 SEHNR and CDR2 FQNEAQ (reference sequence). This CDR3 is 16 amino acids long.

This receptor was obtained from a human donor in a cohort sampled during active COVID-19. This chain connects TRBV7-9 to TRBJ2-2; TRBD2 agrees at 9 bases. The specimen was peripheral blood. The CDR3 sequence is CASSSPSGVNTGELFF. The CDR3 nucleotides read TGTGCCAGCAGCTCCCCTAGCGGGGTGAACACCGGGGAGCTGTTTTTT.